This entry lists 10 T cell receptor beta chains sequenced from one sample in a study of neurological immune-mediated disorders. TCRdb reprocessed the 5' RACE reads via MiXCR and lists one record per CDR3 protein. The sample contains 85,000 to 110,000 distinct CDR3 sequences, about a tenth of which appear only once. Time point denoted: longitudinal time-point 3. What was sequenced was PBMCs. These receptors all stem from a female donor with HTLV-1-associated myelopathy (HAM/TSP).

In this sample, this clonotype turned up a few times. This chain uses TRBV20-1 with TRBJ2-2; unclear D gene. CDR3 length equals 15 residues. Germline V gene data show CDR1 as DFQATT and CDR2 as SNEGSKA (reference sequence). With 0 bases removed from V and 4 bases from J, the gap between germline ends came to 12 bases. The CDR3 reads CSAREPGRRTGELFF. The CDR3, as DNA: TGCAGTGCTAGAGAACCAGGACGGCGCACCGGGGAGCTGTTTTTT.

A few counts support this clonotype. V is TRBV20-1 and J is TRBJ1-1; possible D gene TRBD1, 5 bases. Trimming took 3 bases from V and 1 from J, leaving 15 bases between them. This CDR3 has 15 residues. Germline V lookup: CDR1 DFQATT, CDR2 SNEGSKA (reference sequence). CDR3 DNA: TGCAGTGCTAGGCTACCCGGGGGAGAGAACACTGAAGCTTTCTTT. Translation gives CSARLPGGENTEAFF.

On this clonotype itself: Given a much more abundant clone one base away, this may be a read error. The gene calls are TRBV5-1 and TRBJ1-2; D perhaps matches TRBD1 (6 bases). The CDR3 spans 17 residues. CDR1 and CDR2 from the germline V gene are SGHRS and YFSETQ. The CDR3 sequence is CASSLTVGGQANYGNTF. The CDR3 DNA is TGCGCCAGCAGCTTGACGGTTGGGGGACAAGCTAACTATGGCAACACCTTC.

The CDR3 sequence is CASSLVSGVVGEQYF. The CDR3 nucleotides are TGTGCCAGCAGCTTAGTTTCAGGGGTTGTTGGCGAGCAGTACTTC. This chain uses TRBV11-2 with TRBJ2-7; maybe TRBD1 (6 bases). Trimming shortened V by 1 base and J by 6 bases, and 16 bases separated the two germline ends. The V gene's germline CDR1 is SGHAT and CDR2 FQNNGV. The CDR3 is made up of 15 amino acids.

J is TRBJ2-3 and V is TRBV15, with 7 bases matching TRBD1. The germline V gene has CDR1 LNHNV and CDR2 YYDKDF (reference sequence). The CDR3 is 15 amino acids. J was trimmed by 1 base and V by 0 bases; bases with no gene match: 1. This CDR3 reads CATSRDDRGTDTQYF. CDR3 bases: TGTGCCACCAGCAGAGACGACAGGGGCACAGATACGCAGTATTTT.

This clonotype was counted ten times or more. V and J are TRBV6-5 and TRBJ2-3, with D unclear. The CDR3 is 13 amino acids. Per the germline V gene, CDR1 is MNHEY and CDR2 is SVGAGI. The V gene lost 5 bases and the J gene lost 10 bases, with 16 bases spanning the gap. The CDR3 bases are TGTGCCAGCAGTCCCCGAAAATTGGTCCCGCAGTATTTT. Its translation is CASSPRKLVPQYF.

This clonotype was observed at least ten times. The chain combines TRBV12-3 or TRBV12-4 with TRBJ2-7, with D possibly TRBD2 on 6 matching bases. Trimming shortened V by 3 bases and J by 1 base, and 13 bases separated the two germline ends. CDR3 length: 15 amino acids. CDR3 loop: CASSLTAGTSYEQYF. DNA for the CDR3: TGTGCCAGCAGTTTGACGGCAGGGACTTCCTACGAGCAGTACTTC.

This clonotype showed up many times. DNA for the CDR3: TGTGCCAGCAGTTTAGGGGGGCAAGAGAATTCACCCCTCCACTTT. This gives the protein CASSLGGQENSPLHF. This chain uses TRBV28 with TRBJ1-6; D perhaps matches TRBD1 (6 bases). Germline assignment: CDR1 MDHEN and CDR2 SYDVKM. The CDR3 is 15 amino acids. The ends were cut back, 2 bases at V and 7 bases at J, with 12 bases in the middle.

This clonotype was observed at least ten times. The chain employs TRBV20-1 and TRBJ2-7; 10 positions match TRBD1. CDR1 and CDR2 (germline): DFQATT, SNEGSKA (reference sequence). Trimming took 5 bases from V and 4 from J; bases not matched to a gene: 11. The CDR3 has 15 amino acids. CDR3 sequence: CSAEIPGQGRYEQYF. In nucleotides, the CDR3 is TGCAGTGCTGAAATTCCGGGACAGGGGCGTTACGAGCAGTACTTC.

In this sample, this clonotype turned up many times. The chain combines TRBV20-1 with TRBJ2-7; D might be TRBD1 (6 bases). V was pared by 1 base and J by 0 bases, with 16 bases between. The CDR3 extends over 16 amino acids. Germline V gene sequence: CDR1 DFQATT, CDR2 SNEGSKA (reference sequence). The CDR3 spells CSARGSNRDISYEQYF. Written as DNA, the CDR3 is TGCAGTGCTAGAGGCTCGAACCGGGACATCTCCTACGAGCAGTACTTC.